This T cell receptor beta chain was observed in a study of identical twins (dated by TCRdb to the mid-2010s). Concerning the study at large: To test whether fetal clonotypes persist, the study used deep sequencing on TCR alpha and beta repertoires from monozygotic twins, unrelated adults of various ages, and cord blood. Replicate twin experiments were performed at different times using different library preparation protocols to rule out contamination.

All donors were healthy Caucasians. The library was generated by 5' RACE. TCRdb lists the instrument as Illumina HiSeq 2000. A universal primer binding site was added through template switching, and the final cDNA carried a unique molecular identifier so that TCR cDNA molecules could be counted accurately. Specific primers in the conserved constant-segment region were used to synthesize first-strand cDNA for the TCR alpha and beta chains. Each cDNA library was double barcoded, with a SMART-Mk sample barcode plus Illumina barcodes, to control for contamination. Two successive PCR steps introduced TruSeq adapter sequences along with Illumina sample barcodes. TCR alpha and beta cDNA libraries were sequenced on the Illumina HiSeq platform with custom primers. The source study handled its data this way. MiGEC processed the raw reads to extract unique molecular identifiers, while MiXCR was used to determine the CDR3 positions. Recombination models were inferred per individual with the repgenHMM and IGoR tools using an EM algorithm. The analysis of shared clonotypes was done with the tcR package in R, with sharing normalized by the product of cloneset sizes. To study raw recombination without the effects of thymic and clonal selection, out-of-frame nonproductive sequences were analyzed. Using fastp at Q25 and MiXCR, TCRdb reprocessed the public reads and kept productive beta chains. Entries that share a CDR3 protein sequence are merged under the most common genes and DNA. The V and J calls shown here were made by TCRdb, not taken from the authors' results. The table for this sample lists more than 1.5 million distinct CDR3 sequences; around 33% of them were counted only once. Approximately 0.29% of the sample is taken by the ten largest.

This clonotype was observed a few times. This clone's antigen is unknown. No base quality values were provided; no much bigger clone lies one nucleotide off. On the study overall, not on this receptor specifically: The excess sharing between twins in beta out-of-frame sequences was weaker because fewer shared sequences reduced the signal-to-noise ratio. Compared with coincidental sharing between unrelated individuals, out-of-frame TCR alpha sequences shared between twins had an excess of sequences with low generation probability. Because the same donors could not be followed over many years, the conclusions depended on cross-sectional statistical analysis. In monozygotic twins, out-of-frame TCR alpha sharing was systematically underestimated by recombination models, although the models agreed with sharing between unrelated individuals. Invariant T cells such as MAIT and iNKT could partly confound zero-insertion analyses, although diverse VJ usage argued against such confounding for most clonotypes. Fewer insertions were carried by abundant cord blood beta clonotypes; a weaker similar trend was observed in young adult naive repertoires, while no such trend was observed in memory repertoires.

The CDR3, cysteine through phenylalanine, is 17 amino acids long. The retained sequence is limited to the CDR3, 51 bases, with the frame set at the first base. The junction shows trimming of 3 bases on V and 5 bases on J, plus 19 bases between the germline ends. From a lookup of the germline V gene, CDR1 and CDR2 are MGHRA and YSYEKL. The receptor was derived from a newborn girl in good health. The sample taken for sequencing was cord blood. This chain is built from TRBV4-1 and TRBJ1-4, with TRBD1 as a weak D call on 6 bases. The nucleotide sequence reads TGCGCCAGCAGCCAGGGCGGGGGGCGAACAAAAAATGAAAAACTGTTTTTT. Translation gives CASSQGGGRTKNEKLFF.